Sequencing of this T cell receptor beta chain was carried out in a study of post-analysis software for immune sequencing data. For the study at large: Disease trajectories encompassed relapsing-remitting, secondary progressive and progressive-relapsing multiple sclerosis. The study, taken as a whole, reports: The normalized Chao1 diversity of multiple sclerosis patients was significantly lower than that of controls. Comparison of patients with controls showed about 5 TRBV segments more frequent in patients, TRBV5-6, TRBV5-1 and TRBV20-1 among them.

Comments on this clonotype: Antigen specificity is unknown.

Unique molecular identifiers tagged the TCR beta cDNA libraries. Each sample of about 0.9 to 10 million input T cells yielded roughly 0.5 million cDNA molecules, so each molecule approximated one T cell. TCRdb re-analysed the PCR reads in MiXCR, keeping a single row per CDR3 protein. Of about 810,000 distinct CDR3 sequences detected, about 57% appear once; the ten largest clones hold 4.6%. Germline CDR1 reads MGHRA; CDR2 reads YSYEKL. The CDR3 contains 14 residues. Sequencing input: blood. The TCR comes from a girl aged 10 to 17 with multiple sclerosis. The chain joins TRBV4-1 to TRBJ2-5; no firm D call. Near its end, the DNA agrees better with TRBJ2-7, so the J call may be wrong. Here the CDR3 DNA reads TGCGCCAGCAGCCAACAACACGGAACCTACGAGCAGTACTTC. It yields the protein CASSQQHGTYEQYF.